This TCR beta chain was recorded in a study of T-cell memory formation after mild COVID-19. Study-wide background: TCR clusters were mostly confined to one donor each. Points from the study as a whole: Detection of some responders pre-infection suggested pre-existing cross-reactive memory T cells participated. Clones that got smaller from day 15 to 85 had even CD4/CD8, while clones growing later tipped toward CD4+.

The germline V and J ends were trimmed by 4 bases and 1 base, with 11 bases remaining between them. Germline V CDR1 and CDR2: SGHRS, YFSETQ. The CDR3 is made up of 14 amino acids. This clonotype appeared a few times. Antigen unknown. Researchers used 5'RACE with constant-segment primers to make TCR alpha and TCR beta cDNA libraries that carry sample barcodes and UMIs. TCRdb re-derived calls from the 5' RACE reads in MiXCR, one entry per CDR3 protein. The table has some 150,000 distinct CDR3 sequences, roughly 6.3% seen once. The sequenced sample was PBMCs or a T cell subset sorted from them (not recorded which). The chain couples TRBV5-1 to TRBJ1-2; D call uncertain. The receptor comes from an adult woman who had mild COVID-19 (a few samples of this study predate the infection). Cell type and time point are not known. In DNA, the CDR3 is TGCGCCAGCAGCCCGGACGGATATAACTATGGCTACACCTTC. Protein sequence: CASSPDGYNYGYTF.